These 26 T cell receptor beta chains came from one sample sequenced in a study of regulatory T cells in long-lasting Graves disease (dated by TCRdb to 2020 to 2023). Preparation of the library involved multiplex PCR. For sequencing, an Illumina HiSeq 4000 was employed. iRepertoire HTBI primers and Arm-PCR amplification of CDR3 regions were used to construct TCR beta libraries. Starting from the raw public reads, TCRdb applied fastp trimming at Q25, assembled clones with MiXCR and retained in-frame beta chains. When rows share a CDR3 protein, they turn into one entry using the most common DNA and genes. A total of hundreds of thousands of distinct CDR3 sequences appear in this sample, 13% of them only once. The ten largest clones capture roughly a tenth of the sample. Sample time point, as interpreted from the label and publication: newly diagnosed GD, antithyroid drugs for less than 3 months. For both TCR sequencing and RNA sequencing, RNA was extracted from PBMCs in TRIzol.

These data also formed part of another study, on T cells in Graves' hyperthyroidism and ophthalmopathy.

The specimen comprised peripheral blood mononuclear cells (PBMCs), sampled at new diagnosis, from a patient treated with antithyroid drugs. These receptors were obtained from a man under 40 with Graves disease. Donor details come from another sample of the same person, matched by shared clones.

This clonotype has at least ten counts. CDR3 sequence (DNA): TGTGCCAGCAGTTTAGGCGGGTTAGGAGAGACCCAGTACTTC. Encoded protein: CASSLGGLGETQYF. This chain links TRBV7-3 with TRBJ2-5; TRBD2 is a possible D gene (5 bases). V lost 6 bases, J lost 4 bases, and 15 bases lay in between. Per the germline V gene, CDR1 is SGHTA and CDR2 is FQGTGA. The CDR3 loop spans 14 amino acids.

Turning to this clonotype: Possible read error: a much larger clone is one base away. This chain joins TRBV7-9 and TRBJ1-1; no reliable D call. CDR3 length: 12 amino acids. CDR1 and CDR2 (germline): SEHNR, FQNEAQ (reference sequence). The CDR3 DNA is TGTGCCCGCAGCTTGTTAGATAATGAAGCTTTCTTT. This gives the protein CARSLLDNEAFF.

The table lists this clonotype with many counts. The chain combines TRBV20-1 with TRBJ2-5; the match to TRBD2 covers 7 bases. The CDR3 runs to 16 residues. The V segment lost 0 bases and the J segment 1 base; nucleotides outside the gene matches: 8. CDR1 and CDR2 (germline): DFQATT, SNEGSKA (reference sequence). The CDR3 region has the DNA TGCAGTGCTAGAGACTCGGGGGGTCCTACCCAAGAGACCCAGTACTTC. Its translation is CSARDSGGPTQETQYF.

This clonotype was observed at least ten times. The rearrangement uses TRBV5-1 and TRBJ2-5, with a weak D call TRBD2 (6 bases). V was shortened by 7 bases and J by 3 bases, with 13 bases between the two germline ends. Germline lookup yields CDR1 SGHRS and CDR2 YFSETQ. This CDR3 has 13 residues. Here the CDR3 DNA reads TGCGCCAGCGGGGGAGGTACGGAAGAGACCCAGTACTTC. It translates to CASGGGTEETQYF. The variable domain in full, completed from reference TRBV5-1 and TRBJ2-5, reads KAGVTQTPRYLIKTRGQQVTLSCSPISGHRSVSWYQQTPGQGLQFLFEYFSETQRNKGNFPGRFSGRQFSNSRSEMNVSTLELGDSALYLCASGGGTEETQYFGPGTRLLVL.

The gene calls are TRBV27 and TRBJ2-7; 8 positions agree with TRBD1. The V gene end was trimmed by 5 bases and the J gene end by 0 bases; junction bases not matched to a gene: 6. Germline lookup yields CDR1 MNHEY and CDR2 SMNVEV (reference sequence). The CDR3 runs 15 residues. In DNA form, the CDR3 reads TGTGCCAGCAGTAAGAGGACAGGGAGCTCCTACGAGCAGTACTTC. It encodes CASSKRTGSSYEQYF.

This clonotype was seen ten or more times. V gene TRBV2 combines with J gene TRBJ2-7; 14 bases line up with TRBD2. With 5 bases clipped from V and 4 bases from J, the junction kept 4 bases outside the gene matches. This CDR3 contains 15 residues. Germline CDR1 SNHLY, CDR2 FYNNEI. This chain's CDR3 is CASSKRLAGGYEQYF. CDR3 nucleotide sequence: TGTGCCAGCAGTAAACGACTAGCGGGAGGGTACGAGCAGTACTTC.

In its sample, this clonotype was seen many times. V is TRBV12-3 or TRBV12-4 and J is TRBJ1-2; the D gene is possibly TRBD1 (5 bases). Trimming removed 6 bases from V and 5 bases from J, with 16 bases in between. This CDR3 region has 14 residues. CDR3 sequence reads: CASSPTVPWYGYTF. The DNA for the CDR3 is TGTGCCAGCAGCCCGACAGTCCCATGGTATGGCTACACCTTC.

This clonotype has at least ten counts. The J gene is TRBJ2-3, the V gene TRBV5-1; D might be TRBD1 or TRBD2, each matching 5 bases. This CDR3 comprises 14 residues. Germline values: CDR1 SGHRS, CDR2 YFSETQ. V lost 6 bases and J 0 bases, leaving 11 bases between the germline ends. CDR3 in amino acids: CASKARDSTDTQYF. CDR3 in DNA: TGCGCCAGCAAGGCACGGGACAGCACAGATACGCAGTATTTT.

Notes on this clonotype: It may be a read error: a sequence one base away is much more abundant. The CDR3 sequence is CASSEGDTGQYF. As DNA, the CDR3 is TGTGCCAGCAGTGAAGGGGACACCGGGCAGTACTTC. The rearrangement joins TRBV2 to TRBJ2-7; weak D call: TRBD1 (6 bases). Germline-derived CDR1 and CDR2 are SNHLY and FYNNEI. V lost 1 base and J lost 9, with 10 bases in between. There are 12 residues in the CDR3.

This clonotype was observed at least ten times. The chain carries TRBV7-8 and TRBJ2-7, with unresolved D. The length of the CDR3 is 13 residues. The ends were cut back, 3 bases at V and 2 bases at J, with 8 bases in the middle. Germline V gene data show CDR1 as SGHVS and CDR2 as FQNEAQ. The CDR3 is CASSFSATYEQYF. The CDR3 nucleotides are TGTGCCAGCAGCTTCAGCGCCACCTACGAGCAGTACTTC.

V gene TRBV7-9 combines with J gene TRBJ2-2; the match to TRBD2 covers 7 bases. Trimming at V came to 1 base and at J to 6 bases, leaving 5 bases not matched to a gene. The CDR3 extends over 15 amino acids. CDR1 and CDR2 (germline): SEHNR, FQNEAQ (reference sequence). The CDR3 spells CASSLERTSSGELFF. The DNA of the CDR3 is TGTGCCAGCAGCTTAGAACGGACTAGTTCCGGGGAGCTGTTTTTT. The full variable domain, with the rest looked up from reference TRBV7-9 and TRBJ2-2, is DTGVSQNPRHKITKRGQNVTFRCDPISEHNRLYWYRQTLGQGPEFLTYFQNEAQLEKSRLLSDRFSAERPKGSFSTLEIQRTEQGDSAMYLCASSLERTSSGELFFGEGSRLTVL.

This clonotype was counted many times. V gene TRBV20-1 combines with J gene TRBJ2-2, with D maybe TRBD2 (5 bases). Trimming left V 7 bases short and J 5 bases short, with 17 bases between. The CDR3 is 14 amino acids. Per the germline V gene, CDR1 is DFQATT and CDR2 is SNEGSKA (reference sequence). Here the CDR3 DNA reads TGCAGTGTTCGGAGGACCTCGCGGACCGGGGAGCTGTTTTTT. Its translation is CSVRRTSRTGELFF.

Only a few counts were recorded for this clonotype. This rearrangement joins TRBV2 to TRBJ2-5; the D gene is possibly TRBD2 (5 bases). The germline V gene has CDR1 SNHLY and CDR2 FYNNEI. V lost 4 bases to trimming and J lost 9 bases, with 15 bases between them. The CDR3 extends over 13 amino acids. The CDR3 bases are TGTGCCAGCAGTGCGACTACTCCTAGGCCCCAGTACTTC. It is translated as CASSATTPRPQYF.

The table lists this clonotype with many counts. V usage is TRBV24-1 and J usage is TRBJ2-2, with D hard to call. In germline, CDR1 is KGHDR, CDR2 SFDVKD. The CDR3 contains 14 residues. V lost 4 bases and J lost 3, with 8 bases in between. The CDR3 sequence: CATSERAHTGELFF. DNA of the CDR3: TGTGCCACCAGTGAAAGGGCCCACACCGGGGAGCTGTTTTTT.

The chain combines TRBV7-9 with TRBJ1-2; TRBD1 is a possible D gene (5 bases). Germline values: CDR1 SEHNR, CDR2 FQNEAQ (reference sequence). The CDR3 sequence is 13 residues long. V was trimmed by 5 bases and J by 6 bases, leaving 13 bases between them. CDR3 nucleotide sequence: TGTGCCAGCAGCGAGAGGCGGGGGGATGGCTACACCTTC. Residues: CASSERRGDGYTF.

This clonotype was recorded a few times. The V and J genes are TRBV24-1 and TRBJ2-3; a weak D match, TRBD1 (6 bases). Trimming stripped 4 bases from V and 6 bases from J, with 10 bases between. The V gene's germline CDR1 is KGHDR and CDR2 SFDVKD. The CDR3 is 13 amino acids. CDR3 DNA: TGTGCCACCAGTGACCCAGACAGGGATACGCAGTATTTT. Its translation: CATSDPDRDTQYF.

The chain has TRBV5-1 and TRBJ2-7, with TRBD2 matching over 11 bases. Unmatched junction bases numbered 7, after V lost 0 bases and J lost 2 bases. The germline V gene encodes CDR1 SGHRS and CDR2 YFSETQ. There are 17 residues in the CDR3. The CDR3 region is CASSLGLAGFLPYEQYF. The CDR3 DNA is TGCGCCAGCAGCTTGGGACTAGCGGGATTCCTTCCCTACGAGCAGTACTTC.

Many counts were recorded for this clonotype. The CDR3 loop is CSARGASGRAFGTDTQYF. Here the CDR3 DNA reads TGCAGTGCTCGAGGGGCTAGCGGGAGGGCCTTTGGCACAGATACGCAGTATTTT. The J gene is TRBJ2-3, the V gene TRBV20-1, with 12 nucleotides matching TRBD2. The germline V gene has CDR1 DFQATT and CDR2 SNEGSKA (reference sequence). V shed 5 bases and J 1 base; nucleotides not matched to a gene: 13. The CDR3 has 18 residues.

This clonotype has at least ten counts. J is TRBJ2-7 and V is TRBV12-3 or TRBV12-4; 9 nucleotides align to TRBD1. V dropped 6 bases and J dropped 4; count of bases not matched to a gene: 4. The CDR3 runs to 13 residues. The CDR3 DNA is TGTGCCAGCAGGACAGGGGGGACATACGAGCAGTACTTC. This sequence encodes CASRTGGTYEQYF.

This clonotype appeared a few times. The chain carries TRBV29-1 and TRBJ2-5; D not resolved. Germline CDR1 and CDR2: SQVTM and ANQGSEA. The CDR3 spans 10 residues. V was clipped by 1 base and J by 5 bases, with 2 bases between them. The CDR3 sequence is CSVEVETQYF. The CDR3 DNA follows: TGCAGCGTTGAAGTCGAGACCCAGTACTTC.

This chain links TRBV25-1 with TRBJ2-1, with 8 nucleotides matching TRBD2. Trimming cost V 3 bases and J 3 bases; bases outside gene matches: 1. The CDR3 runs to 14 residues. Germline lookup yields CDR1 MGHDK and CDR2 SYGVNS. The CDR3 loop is CASSDSGDYNEQFF. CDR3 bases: TGTGCCAGCAGTGATAGCGGGGACTACAATGAGCAGTTCTTC. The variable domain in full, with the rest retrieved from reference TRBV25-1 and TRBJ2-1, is EADIYQTPRYLVIGTGKKITLECSQTMGHDKMYWYQQDPGMELHLIHYSYGVNSTEKGDLSSESTVSRIRTEHFPLTLESARPSHTSQYLCASSDSGDYNEQFFGPGTRLTVL.

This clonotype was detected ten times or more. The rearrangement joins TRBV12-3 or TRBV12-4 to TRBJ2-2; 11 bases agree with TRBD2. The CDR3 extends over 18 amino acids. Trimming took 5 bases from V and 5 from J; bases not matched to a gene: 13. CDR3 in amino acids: CASSPAPLAGVHTGELFF. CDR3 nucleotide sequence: TGTGCCAGCAGTCCCGCCCCACTAGCGGGAGTACATACCGGGGAGCTGTTTTTT.

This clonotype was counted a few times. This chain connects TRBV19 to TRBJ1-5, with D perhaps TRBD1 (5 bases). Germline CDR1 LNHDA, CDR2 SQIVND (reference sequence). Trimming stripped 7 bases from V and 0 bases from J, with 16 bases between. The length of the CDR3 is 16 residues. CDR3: CASIPRGETSNQPQHF. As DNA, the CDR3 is TGTGCCAGTATCCCCCGGGGGGAGACTAGCAATCAGCCCCAGCATTTT.

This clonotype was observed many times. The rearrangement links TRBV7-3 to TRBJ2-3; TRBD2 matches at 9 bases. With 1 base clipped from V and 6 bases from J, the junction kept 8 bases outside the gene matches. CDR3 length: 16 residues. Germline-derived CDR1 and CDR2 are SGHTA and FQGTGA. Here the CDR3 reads CASSLSPAGGRDTQYF. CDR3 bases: TGTGCCAGCAGCTTAAGTCCAGCGGGAGGCCGGGATACGCAGTATTTT.

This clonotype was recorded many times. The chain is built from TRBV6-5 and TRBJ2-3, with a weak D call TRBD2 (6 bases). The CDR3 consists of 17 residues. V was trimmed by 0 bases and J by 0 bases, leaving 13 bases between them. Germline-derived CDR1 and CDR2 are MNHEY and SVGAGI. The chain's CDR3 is CASSYSFSSESTDTQYF. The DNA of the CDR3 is TGTGCCAGCAGTTACTCGTTCTCTAGCGAAAGCACAGATACGCAGTATTTT.

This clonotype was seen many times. CDR3 region: CASARLGGSGANVLTF. The DNA of the CDR3 is TGTGCCAGCGCGCGGTTAGGGGGCTCTGGGGCCAACGTCCTGACTTTC. This rearrangement joins TRBV27 to TRBJ2-6; a possible D gene is TRBD1 (6 bases). V was shortened by 8 bases and J by 0 bases, with 14 bases between the two germline ends. The CDR3 runs 16 residues. Germline V gene sequence: CDR1 MNHEY, CDR2 SMNVEV (reference sequence).